This T cell receptor (beta chain) derives from a study of metastatic and nonmetastatic thyroid tumors. By share of the sample, this clone is medium-sized. In the source study's methods: Building a distant-metastasis classifier for papillary thyroid cancer drew on CDR3 differences across clinicopathological groups. TCRdb ran MiXCR on the PCR reads. The V and J calls follow TCRdb's processing rather than the paper's. The data show 14,000 to 15,000 clones, 23% seen once. No patient had received any treatment before thyroid surgery. The J segment lost 3 bases and the V segment lost 2 bases, leaving 5 bases of the junction unmatched. The germline V gene encodes CDR1 GTSNPN and CDR2 SVGIG (reference sequence). CDR3 size: 15 residues.

The chain recombines TRBV30 with TRBJ2-1, with TRBD2 matching over 9 bases. Sequenced: tumor tissue. The clonotype originates from a female donor with papillary thyroid cancer or a benign thyroid nodule (not recorded which). Some clones in this sample may be carry-over from other donors' samples. CDR3 DNA: TGTGCCTGGAGTTTTTTAGCGGGAGACTACAATGAGCAGTTCTTC. As protein: CAWSFLAGDYNEQFF.